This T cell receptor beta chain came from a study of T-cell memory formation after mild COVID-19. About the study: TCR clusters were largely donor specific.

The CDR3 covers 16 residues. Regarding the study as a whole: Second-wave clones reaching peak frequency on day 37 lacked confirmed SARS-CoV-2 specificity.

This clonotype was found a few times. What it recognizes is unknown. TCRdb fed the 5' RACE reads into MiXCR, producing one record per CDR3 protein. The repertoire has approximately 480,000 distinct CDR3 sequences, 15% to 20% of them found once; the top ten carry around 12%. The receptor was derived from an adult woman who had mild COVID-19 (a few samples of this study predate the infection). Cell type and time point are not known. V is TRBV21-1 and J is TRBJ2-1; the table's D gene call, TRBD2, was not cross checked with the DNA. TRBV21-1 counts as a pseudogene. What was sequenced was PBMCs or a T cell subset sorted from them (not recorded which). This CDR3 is CASIFKTSGSYNEQFF. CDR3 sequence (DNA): TGTGCCAGCATTTTCAAGACTAGCGGATCCTACAATGAGCAGTTCTTC.